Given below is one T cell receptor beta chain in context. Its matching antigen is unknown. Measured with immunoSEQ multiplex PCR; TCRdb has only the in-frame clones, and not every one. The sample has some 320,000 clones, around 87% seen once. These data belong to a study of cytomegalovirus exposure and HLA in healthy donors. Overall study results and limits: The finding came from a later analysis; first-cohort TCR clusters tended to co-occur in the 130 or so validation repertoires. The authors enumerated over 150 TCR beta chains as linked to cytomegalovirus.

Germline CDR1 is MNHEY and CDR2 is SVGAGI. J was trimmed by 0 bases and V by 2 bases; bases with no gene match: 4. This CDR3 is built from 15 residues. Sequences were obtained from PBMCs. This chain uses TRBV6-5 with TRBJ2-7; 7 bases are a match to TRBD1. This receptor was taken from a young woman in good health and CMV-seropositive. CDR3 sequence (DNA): TGTGCCAGCAGTTACCGCCGGGACAGCTCCTACGAGCAGTACTTC. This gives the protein CASSYRRDSSYEQYF.